Sequencing of this T cell receptor (beta chain) was carried out in a study of T cell responses to AZD1222 COVID-19 vaccine. In regard to this clone: The antigen remains unidentified.

Whole-study findings and limits: Nearly half of spike-specific TCRs reportedly target variant regions that are unmutated in the B.1.351 and B.1.1.7 variants.

Method: immunoSEQ multiplex PCR; TCRdb's copy keeps in-frame clones and lacks some. Among about 120,000 clones listed, around 87% were seen once. The sequence came from an adult in good health. Specimen: peripheral blood, collected on day 0 of AZD1222 vaccination.

The CDR3 DNA follows: TGCAGCGCTCGATCGGGGAACAGGGTCGACAATGAGCAGTTCTTC. Translated: CSARSGNRVDNEQFF. The rearrangement uses TRBV29-1 and TRBJ2-1, with a tentative D call TRBD1 (6 bases). V was trimmed by 7 bases and J by 5 bases, leaving 21 bases between them. Germline assignment: CDR1 SQVTM and CDR2 ANQGSEA. CDR3 size: 15 residues.